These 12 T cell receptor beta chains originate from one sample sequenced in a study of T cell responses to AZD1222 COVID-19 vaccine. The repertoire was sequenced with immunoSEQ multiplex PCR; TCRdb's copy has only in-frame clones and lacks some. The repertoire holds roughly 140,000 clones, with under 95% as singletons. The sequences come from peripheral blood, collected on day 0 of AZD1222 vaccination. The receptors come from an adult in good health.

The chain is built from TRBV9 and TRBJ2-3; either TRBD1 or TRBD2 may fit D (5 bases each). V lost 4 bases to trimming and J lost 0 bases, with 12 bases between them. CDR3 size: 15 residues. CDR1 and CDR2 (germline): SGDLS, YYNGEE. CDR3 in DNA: TGTGCCAGCAGCACCAACGAGGGGAGCACAGATACGCAGTATTTT. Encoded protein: CASSTNEGSTDTQYF.

CDR3 in amino acids: CSVWTSGRNEQFF. For the CDR3, the DNA is TGCAGCGTTTGGACTAGCGGGAGAAATGAGCAGTTCTTC. The chain recombines TRBV29-1 with TRBJ2-1; the match to TRBD2 covers 13 bases. CDR1 is SQVTM and CDR2 is ANQGSEA in the germline V gene. This CDR3 contains 13 residues. The junction had 2 bases not matched to a gene; V was cut back by 5 bases and J by 7 bases.

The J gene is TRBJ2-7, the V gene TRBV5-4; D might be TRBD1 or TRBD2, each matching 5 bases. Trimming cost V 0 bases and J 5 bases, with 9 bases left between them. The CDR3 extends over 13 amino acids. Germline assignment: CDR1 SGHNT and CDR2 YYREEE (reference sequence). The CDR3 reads CASSLVGTDEQYF. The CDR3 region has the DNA TGTGCCAGCAGCTTGGTAGGGACCGACGAGCAGTACTTC.

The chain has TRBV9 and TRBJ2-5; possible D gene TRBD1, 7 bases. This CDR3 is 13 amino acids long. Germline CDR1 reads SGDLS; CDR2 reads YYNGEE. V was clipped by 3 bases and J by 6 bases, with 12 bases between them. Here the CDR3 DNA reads TGTGCCAGCAGCGCGCAGGGGGGACAGACCCAGTACTTC. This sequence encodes CASSAQGGQTQYF.

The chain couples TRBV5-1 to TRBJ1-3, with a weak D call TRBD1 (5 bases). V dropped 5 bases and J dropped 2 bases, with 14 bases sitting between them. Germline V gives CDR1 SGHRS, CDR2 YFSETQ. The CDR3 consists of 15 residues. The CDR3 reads CASSPEGATGNTIYF. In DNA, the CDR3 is TGCGCCAGCAGTCCGGAAGGGGCGACTGGAAACACCATATATTTT.

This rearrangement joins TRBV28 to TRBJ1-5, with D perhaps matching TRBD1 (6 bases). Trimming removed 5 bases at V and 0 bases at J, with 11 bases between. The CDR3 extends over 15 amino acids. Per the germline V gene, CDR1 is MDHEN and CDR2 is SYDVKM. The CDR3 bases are TGTGCCAGCAGTCCAGGGGTTTTTAGCAATCAGCCCCAGCATTTT. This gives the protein CASSPGVFSNQPQHF.

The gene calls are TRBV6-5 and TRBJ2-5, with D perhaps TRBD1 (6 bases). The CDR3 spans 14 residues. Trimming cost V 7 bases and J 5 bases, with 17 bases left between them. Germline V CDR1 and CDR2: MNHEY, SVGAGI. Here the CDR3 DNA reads TGTGCCAGCAAGGCAGGGGCCGACTGGGAGACCCAGTACTTC. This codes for CASKAGADWETQYF.

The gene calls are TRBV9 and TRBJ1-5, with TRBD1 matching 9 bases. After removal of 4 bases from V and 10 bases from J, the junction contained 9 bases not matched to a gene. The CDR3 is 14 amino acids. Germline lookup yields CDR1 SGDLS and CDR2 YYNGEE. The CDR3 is CASSPGTGIIPQHF. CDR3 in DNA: TGTGCCAGCAGCCCCGGGACAGGGATTATTCCCCAGCATTTT. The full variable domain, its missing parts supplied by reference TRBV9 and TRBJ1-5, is DSGVTQTPKHLITATGQRVTLRCSPRSGDLSVYWYQQSLDQGLQFLIQYYNGEERAKGNILERFSAQQFPDLHSELNLSSLELGDSALYFCASSPGTGIIPQHFGDGTRLSIL.

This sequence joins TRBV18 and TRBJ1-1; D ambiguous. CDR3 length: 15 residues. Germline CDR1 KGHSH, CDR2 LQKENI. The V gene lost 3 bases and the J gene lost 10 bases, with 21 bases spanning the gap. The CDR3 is CASSPIAGDHAIAFF. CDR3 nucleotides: TGTGCCAGCTCACCCATCGCCGGGGATCATGCAATAGCTTTCTTT.

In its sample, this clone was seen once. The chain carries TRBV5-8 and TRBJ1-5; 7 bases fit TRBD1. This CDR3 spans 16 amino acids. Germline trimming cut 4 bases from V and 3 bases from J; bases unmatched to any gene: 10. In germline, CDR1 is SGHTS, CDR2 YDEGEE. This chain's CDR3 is CASSLRQGQNNQPQHF. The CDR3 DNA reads TGTGCCAGCAGCCTGCGTCAGGGACAGAACAATCAGCCCCAGCATTTT.

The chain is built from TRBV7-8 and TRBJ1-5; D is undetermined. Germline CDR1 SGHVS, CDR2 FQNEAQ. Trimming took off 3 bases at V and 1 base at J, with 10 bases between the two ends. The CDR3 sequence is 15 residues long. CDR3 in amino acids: CASSFGIWSNQPQHF. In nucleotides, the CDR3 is TGTGCCAGCAGCTTTGGGATTTGGAGCAATCAGCCCCAGCATTTT.

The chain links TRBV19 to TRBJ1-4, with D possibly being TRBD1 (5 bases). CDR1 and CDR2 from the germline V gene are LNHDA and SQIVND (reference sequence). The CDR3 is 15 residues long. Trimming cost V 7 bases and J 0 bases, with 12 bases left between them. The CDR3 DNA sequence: TGTGCCAGTAACGGGGGATCCGCAACTAATGAAAAACTGTTTTTT. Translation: CASNGGSATNEKLFF.